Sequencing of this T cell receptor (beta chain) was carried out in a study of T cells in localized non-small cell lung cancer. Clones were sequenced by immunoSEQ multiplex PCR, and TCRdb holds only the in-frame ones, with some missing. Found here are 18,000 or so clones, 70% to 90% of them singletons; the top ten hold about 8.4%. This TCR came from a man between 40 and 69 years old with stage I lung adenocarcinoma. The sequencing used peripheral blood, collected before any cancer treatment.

CDR3 bases: TGTGCCAGCAGTTTAAAACCCCACCGGGACAGCCCGTACAATGAGCAGTTCTTC. Protein sequence: CASSLKPHRDSPYNEQFF. The genes are TRBV27 and TRBJ2-1; 7 bases match TRBD1. With V trimmed by 2 bases and J by 4 bases, 14 bases remained unmatched. CDR1 and CDR2 from the germline V gene are MNHEY and SMNVEV (reference sequence). This CDR3 region has 18 residues.